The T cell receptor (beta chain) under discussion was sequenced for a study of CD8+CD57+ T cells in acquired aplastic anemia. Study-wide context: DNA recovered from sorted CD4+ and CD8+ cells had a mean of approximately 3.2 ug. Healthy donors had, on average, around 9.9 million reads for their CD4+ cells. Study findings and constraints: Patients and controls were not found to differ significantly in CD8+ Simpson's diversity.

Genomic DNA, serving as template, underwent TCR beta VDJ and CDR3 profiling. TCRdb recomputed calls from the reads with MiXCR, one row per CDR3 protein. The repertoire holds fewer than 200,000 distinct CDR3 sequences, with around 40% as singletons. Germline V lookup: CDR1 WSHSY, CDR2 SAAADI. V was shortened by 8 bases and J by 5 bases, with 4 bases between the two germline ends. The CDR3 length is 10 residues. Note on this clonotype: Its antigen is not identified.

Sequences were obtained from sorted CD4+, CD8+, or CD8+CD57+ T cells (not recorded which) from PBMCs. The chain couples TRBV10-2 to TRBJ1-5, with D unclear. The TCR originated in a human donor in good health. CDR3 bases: TGCGCCAGCCAATATCAGCCCCAGCATTTT. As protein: CASQYQPQHF.